The T cell receptor beta chain described here comes from a study of OX40 agonist ivuxolimab in advanced cancers. Study summary: Having had anti-PD-1, anti-PD-L1 or anti-CTLA-4 therapy before was allowed, and approximately 40% had some. General study points: Patients who responded partially at 0.1-3.0 mg/kg showed clonal expansion ranking among the lowest. CD4+ T cells averaged fewer expanded clones than CD8+ T cells. The specificity for antigen of the expanded peripheral T cells was not determined.

Assay used: immunoSEQ multiplex PCR; TCRdb lists only in-frame clones, some missing. The sample shows about 67,000 clones, roughly nine tenths of them seen only once. Turning to this clone: Its matching antigen is unknown.

This specimen was CD4+ or CD8+ T cells sorted from blood, taken in a trial of the OX40 agonist ivuxolimab. This clonotype was obtained from an adult with an advanced solid tumor such as melanoma, head and neck, liver or kidney cancer.

DNA of the CDR3: TGCGCCAGCAGGACGGACAGAGAGAGCACAGATACGCAGTATTTT. This sequence encodes CASRTDRESTDTQYF. The chain joins TRBV5-1 to TRBJ2-3; possible D gene TRBD1, 6 bases. V lost 5 bases and J lost 0, with 13 bases in between. Germline CDR1 is SGHRS and CDR2 is YFSETQ. This CDR3 region has 15 residues.